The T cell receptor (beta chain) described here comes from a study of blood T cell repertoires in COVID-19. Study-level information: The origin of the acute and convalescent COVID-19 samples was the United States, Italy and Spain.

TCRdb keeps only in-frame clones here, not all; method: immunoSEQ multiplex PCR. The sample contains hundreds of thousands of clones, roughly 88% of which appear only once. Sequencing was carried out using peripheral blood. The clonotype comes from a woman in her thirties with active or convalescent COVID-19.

Written as DNA, the CDR3 is TGTGCCATCAGCCGAGGGTCCGGTTTTCAGCCCCAGCATTTT. Protein sequence: CAISRGSGFQPQHF. The V and J genes are TRBV10-3 and TRBJ1-5, with no clear D. This CDR3 contains 14 residues. CDR1 and CDR2 (germline): ENHRY, SYGVKD. V lost 6 bases and J lost 6, with 15 bases in between.